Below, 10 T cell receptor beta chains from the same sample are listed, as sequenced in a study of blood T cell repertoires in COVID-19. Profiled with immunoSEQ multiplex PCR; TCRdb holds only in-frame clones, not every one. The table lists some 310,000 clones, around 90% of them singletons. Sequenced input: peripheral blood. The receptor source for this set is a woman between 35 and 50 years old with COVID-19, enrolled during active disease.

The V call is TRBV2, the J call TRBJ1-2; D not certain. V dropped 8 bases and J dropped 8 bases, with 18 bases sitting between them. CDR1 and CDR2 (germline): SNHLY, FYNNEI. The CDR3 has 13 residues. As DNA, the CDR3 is TGTGCCAGCCACCCTAATGCGGCGTCGGGCTACACCTTC. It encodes CASHPNAASGYTF.

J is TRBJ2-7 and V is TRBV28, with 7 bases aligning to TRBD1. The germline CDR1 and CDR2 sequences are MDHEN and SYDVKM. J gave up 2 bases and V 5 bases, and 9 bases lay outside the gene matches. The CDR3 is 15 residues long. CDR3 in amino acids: CASSPTGKGTYEQYF. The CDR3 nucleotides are TGTGCCAGCAGTCCGACAGGGAAGGGAACCTACGAGCAGTACTTC.

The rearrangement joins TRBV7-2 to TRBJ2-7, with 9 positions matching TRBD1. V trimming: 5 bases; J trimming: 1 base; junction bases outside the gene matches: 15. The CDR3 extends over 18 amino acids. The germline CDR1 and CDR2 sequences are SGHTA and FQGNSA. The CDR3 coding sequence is TGTGCCAGCAGCATATATTTCGGGAACAGGGGGCGATCCTACGAGCAGTACTTC. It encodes CASSIYFGNRGRSYEQYF.

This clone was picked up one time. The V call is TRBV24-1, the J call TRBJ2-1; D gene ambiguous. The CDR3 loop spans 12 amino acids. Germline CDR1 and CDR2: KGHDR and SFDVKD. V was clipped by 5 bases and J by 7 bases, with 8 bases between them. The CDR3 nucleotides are TGTGCCACCAGTGCGGAGAAGAATGAGCAGTTCTTC. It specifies CATSAEKNEQFF.

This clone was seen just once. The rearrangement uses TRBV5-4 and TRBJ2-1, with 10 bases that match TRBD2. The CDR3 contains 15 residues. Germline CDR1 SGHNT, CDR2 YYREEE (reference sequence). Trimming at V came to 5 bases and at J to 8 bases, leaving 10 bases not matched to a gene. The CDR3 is CASRKASGSRDEQFF. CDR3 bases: TGTGCCAGCAGAAAAGCTAGCGGGAGTAGGGATGAGCAGTTCTTC.

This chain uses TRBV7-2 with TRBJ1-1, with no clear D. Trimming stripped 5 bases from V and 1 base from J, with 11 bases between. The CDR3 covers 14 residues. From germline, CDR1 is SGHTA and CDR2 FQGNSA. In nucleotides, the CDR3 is TGTGCCAGCAGCATTATTACGGGGAACACTGAAGCTTTCTTT. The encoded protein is CASSIITGNTEAFF.

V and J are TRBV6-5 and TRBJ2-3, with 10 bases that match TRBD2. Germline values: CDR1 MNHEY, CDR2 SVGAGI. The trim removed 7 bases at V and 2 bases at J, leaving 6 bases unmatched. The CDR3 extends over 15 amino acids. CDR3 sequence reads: CASTLAGGPTDTQYF. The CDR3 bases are TGTGCCAGCACCTTAGCGGGGGGCCCCACAGATACGCAGTATTTT.

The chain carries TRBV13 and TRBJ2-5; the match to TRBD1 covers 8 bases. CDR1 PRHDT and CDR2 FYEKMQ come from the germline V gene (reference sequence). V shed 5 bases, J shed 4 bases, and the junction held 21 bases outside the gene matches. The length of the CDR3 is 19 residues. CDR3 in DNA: TGTGCCAGCAGCCTAAGGCAGAGCCGGACAGGGAGTGGCTTAGAGACCCAGTACTTC. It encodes CASSLRQSRTGSGLETQYF. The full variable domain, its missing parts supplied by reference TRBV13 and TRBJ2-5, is AAGVIQSPRHLIKEKRETATLKCYPIPRHDTVYWYQQGPGQDPQFLISFYEKMQSDKGSIPDRFSAQQFSDYHSELNMSSLELGDSALYFCASSLRQSRTGSGLETQYFGPGTRLLVL.

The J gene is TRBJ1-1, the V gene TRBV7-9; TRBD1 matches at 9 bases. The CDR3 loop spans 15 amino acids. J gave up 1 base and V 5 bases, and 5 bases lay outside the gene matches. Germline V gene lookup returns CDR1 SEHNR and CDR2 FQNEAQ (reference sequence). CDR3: CASSAGQGTNTEAFF. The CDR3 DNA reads TGTGCCAGCAGCGCGGGACAGGGCACGAACACTGAAGCTTTCTTT.

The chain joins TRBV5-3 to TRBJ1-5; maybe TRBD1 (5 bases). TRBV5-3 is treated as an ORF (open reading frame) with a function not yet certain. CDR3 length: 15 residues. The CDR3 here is CATFVAPGLNQPQHF. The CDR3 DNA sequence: TGTGCGACGTTCGTGGCTCCGGGACTCAATCAGCCCCAGCATTTT.